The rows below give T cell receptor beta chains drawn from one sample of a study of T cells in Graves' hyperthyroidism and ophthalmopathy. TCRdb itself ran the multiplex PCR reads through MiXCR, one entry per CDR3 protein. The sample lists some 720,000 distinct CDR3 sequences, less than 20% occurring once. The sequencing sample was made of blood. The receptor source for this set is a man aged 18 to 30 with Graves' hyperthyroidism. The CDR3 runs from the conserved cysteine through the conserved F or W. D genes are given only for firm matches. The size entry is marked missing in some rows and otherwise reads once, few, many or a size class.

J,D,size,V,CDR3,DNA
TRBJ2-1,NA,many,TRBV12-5,CASGTSRGISYNEQFF,TGTGCTAGTGGGACCAGCAGGGGTATCTCCTACAATGAGCAGTTCTTC
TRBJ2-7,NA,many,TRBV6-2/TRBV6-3,CASSFGGAHEQYF,TGTGCCAGCAGTTTTGGGGGCGCCCACGAGCAGTACTTC
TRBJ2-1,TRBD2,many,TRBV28,CATGLAGNEQFF,TGTGCCACCGGACTAGCTGGCAATGAGCAGTTCTTC
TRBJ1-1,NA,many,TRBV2,CASSGDGEAFF,TGTGCCAGCAGTGGGGACGGGGAAGCTTTCTTT
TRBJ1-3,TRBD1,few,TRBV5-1,CASSPGGQSSGNTIYF,TGCGCCAGCAGCCCGGGGGGACAGAGCTCTGGAAACACCATATATTTT
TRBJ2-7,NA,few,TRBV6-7,CASSYSNREQYF,TGTGCCAGCAGTTACTCCAATCGCGAGCAGTACTTC
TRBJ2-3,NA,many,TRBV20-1,CSARVSGGTDTQYF,TGCAGTGCTAGAGTTTCCGGGGGCACAGATACGCAGTATTTT
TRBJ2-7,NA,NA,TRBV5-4,CASSASGPAYEQYF,TGTGCCAGCAGCGCAAGCGGCCCCGCCTACGAGCAGTACTTC
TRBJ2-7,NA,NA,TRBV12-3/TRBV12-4,CASSLFRGDEQYF,TGTGCCAGCAGTTTGTTTCGAGGGGACGAGCAGTACTTC
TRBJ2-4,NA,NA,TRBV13,CASSFGGAAKNIQYF,TGTGCCAGCAGCTTCGGAGGGGCAGCCAAAAACATTCAGTACTTC
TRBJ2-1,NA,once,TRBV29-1,CSVGLTAGSSYNEQFF,TGCAGCGTTGGCCTAACGGCAGGTAGCTCCTACAATGAGCAGTTTTTC
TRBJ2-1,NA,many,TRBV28,CASSLFSSYNEQFF,TGTGCCAGCAGTTTATTTAGCTCCTACAATGAGCAGTTCTTC
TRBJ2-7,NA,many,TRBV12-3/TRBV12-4,CASSWGGAGEQYF,TGTGCCAGCAGTTGGGGGGGGGCAGGCGAGCAGTACTTC
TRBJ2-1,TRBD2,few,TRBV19,CASSRRTSGDNEQFF,TGTGCCAGTAGTAGGCGGACTAGCGGAGACAATGAGCAGTTCTTC
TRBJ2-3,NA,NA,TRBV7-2,CASLRGGNPTDTQYF,TGTGCCAGCCTTCGGGGCGGAAATCCCACAGATACGCAGTATTTT
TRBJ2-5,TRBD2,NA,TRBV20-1,CSARVSGSRETQYF,TGCAGTGCTAGAGTCAGCGGGAGTCGGGAGACCCAGTACTTC
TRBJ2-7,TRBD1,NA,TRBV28,CASSFRDRGYYEQYF,TGTGCCAGCAGTTTCCGGGACAGGGGCTACTACGAGCAGTACTTC
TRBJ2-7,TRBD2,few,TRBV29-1,CSGGAGEGYEQYF,TGCAGCGGAGGAGCGGGAGAGGGGTACGAGCAGTACTTC
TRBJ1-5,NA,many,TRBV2,CASSKDSNQPQHF,TGTGCCAGCAGCAAGGACAGTAATCAGCCCCAGCATTTT
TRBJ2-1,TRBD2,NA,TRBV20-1,CNARDPSPAGAYNEQFF,TGCAATGCTAGAGATCCCTCTCCCGCGGGGGCCTACAATGAGCAGTTCTTC
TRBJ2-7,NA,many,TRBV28,CASSSYTGLVGYEQYF,TGTGCCAGCAGTTCCTATACAGGGTTAGTCGGCTACGAGCAGTACTTC
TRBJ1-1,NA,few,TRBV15,CATSIGRGTEAFF,TGTGCCACCAGCATTGGCCGGGGGACTGAAGCTTTCTTT
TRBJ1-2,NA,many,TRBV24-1,CATSDFGQINGYTF,TGTGCCACCAGTGATTTCGGGCAGATCAATGGCTACACCTTC
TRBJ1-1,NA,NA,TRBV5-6,CASTTVREMNTEAFF,TGTGCCAGCACCACGGTCCGGGAGATGAACACTGAAGCTTTCTTT
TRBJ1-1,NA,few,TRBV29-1,CSGRGFTEAFF,TGCAGCGGCAGGGGATTCACTGAAGCTTTCTTT
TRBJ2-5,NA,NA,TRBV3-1,CASSQGQRKTAQYF,TGTGCCAGCAGCCAAGGACAGCGGAAGACGGCCCAGTACTTC
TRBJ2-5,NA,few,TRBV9,CASSAGHQQGETQYF,TGTGCCAGCAGCGCCGGACACCAGCAAGGGGAGACCCAGTACTTC
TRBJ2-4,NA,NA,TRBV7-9,CASSFPGTPGAKNIQYF,TGTGCCAGCAGCTTCCCCGGGACGCCAGGGGCCAAAAACATTCAGTACTTC
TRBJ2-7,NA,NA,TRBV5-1,CASSPETLALSYEQYF,TGCGCCAGCAGCCCCGAGACGTTAGCGCTCTCCTACGAGCAGTACTTC
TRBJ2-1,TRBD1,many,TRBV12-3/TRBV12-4,CASRDRGAYNEQFF,TGTGCCAGCAGAGACAGGGGTGCCTACAATGAGCAGTTCTTC
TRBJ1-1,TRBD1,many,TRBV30,CACVSRQGNTEAFF,TGTGCCTGCGTTTCGAGACAGGGCAACACTGAAGCTTTCTTT
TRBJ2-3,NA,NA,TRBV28,CANSFSGRDDTQYF,TGTGCCAACAGTTTCTCCGGAAGGGACGATACGCAGTATTTT
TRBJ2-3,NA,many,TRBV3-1,CASSPSWGADTQYF,TGTGCCAGCAGCCCCTCCTGGGGGGCAGATACGCAGTATTTT
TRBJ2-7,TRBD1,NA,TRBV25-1,CASRAGGTYEQYF,TGTGCCAGCAGGGCAGGGGGTACCTACGAGCAGTACTTC
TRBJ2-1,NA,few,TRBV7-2,CASSYLTRVEEQFF,TGTGCCAGCAGCTACCTGACTAGGGTAGAGGAGCAGTTCTTC
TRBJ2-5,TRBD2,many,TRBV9,CASSGTSGFSGRETQYF,TGTGCCAGCAGCGGGACTAGCGGGTTCTCGGGACGAGAGACCCAGTACTTC
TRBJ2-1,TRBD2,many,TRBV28,CASSSGTSVGNEQFF,TGTGCCAGCAGCTCCGGGACTAGCGTGGGCAATGAGCAGTTCTTC
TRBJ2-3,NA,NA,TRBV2,CASRSQGSTDTQYF,TGTGCCAGCCGGAGTCAGGGGAGCACAGATACGCAGTATTTT
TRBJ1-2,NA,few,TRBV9,CASSVAAGIDGYTF,TGTGCCAGCAGCGTAGCGGCAGGGATTGATGGCTACACCTTC
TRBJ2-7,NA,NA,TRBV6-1,CASRPGLNSYEQYF,TGTGCCAGCAGGCCGGGACTGAACTCCTACGAGCAGTACTTC
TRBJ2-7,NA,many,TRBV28,CGSGSSSYEQYF,TGTGGCTCCGGCAGTAGTTCCTACGAGCAGTACTTC
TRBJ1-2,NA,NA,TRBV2,CASSDKTGFIYGYTF,TGTGCCAGCAGTGATAAGACAGGATTTATCTATGGCTACACCTTC
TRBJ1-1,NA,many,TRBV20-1,CSARVVVSDEPFF,TGCAGTGCTAGAGTGGTGGTGTCGGACGAACCTTTCTTT
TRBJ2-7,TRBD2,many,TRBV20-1,CSARGGLAGGYYYEQYF,TGCAGTGCTAGAGGGGGACTAGCGGGAGGTTACTACTACGAGCAGTACTTC
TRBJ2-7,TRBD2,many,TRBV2,CASSLREGYEQYF,TGTGCCAGCTCACTGCGGGAGGGCTACGAGCAGTACTTC
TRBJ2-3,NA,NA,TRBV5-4,CASSPGPATSTDTQYF,TGTGCCAGCAGCCCTGGGCCAGCGACTAGCACAGATACGCAGTATTTT
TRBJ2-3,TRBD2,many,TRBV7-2,CASSLAPSGSVGDTQYF,TGTGCCAGCAGCTTAGCGCCTAGCGGGAGCGTAGGAGATACGCAGTATTTT
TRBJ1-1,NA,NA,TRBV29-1,CSVCSRMNTEAFF,TGCAGCGTTTGTAGCAGAATGAACACTGAAGCTTTCTTT
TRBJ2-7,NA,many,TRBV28,CASSLGDEPYEQYF,TGTGCCAGCAGTTTGGGAGACGAGCCCTACGAGCAGTACTTC
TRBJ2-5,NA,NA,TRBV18,CASSPLGDWMETQYF,TGTGCCAGCTCACCTCTGGGGGACTGGATGGAGACCCAGTACTTC
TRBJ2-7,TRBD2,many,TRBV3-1,CASSQPSSGSYEQYF,TGTGCCAGCAGCCAGCCATCCAGCGGGAGTTACGAGCAGTACTTC
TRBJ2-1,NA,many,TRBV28,CASSFLPGGNRGNEQFF,TGTGCCAGCAGTTTCCTACCGGGCGGGAATAGGGGCAATGAGCAGTTCTTC
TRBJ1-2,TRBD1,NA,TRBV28,CASSRWTGGDYGYTF,TGTGCCAGCAGTCGATGGACAGGGGGGGACTATGGCTACACCTTC
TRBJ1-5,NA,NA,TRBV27,CASSSGGPSGSNQPQHF,TGTGCCAGCAGTAGTGGGGGCCCCAGTGGTAGCAATCAGCCCCAGCATTTT
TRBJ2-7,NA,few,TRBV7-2,CASSSGRTSFVEQYF,TGTGCCAGCAGTTCGGGACGGACCTCTTTTGTTGAGCAGTACTTC
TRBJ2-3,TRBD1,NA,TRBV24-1,CATSDSGTGSTDTQYF,TGTGCCACCAGTGATTCCGGGACAGGGTCCACGGATACGCAGTATTTT
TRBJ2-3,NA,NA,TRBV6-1,CASSEGFVGARTDTQYF,TGTGCCAGCAGTGAAGGGTTCGTCGGGGCCCGCACAGATACGCAGTATTTT
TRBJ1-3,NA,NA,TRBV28,CAIHSSTDYSGNTIYF,TGTGCCATCCACAGCTCGACAGATTACTCTGGAAACACCATATATTTT